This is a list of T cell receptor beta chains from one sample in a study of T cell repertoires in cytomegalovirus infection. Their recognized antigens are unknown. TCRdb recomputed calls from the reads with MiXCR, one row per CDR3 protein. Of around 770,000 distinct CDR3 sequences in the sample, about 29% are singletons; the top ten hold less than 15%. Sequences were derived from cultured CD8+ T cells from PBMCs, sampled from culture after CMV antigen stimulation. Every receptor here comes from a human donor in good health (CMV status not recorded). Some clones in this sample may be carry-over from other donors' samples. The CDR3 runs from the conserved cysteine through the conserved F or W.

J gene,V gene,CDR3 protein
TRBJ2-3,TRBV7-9,CASSSPYRGGTDTQYF
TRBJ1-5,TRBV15,CATSISGQSNQPQHF
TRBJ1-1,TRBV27,CASSLSQGPATEAFF
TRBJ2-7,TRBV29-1,CSVVPPGQGDEQYF
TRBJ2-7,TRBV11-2,CATKTAPGSYEQYF
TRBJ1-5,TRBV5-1,CASSVGGQGNQPQHF
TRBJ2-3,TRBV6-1,CASRDGPRGTDTQYF
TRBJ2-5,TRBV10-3,CAISDSIGLGETQYF
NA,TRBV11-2,CASSLDHWGGLAQETQFF
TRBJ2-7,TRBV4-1,CASSQDGPGTGPYEQYF
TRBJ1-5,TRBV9,CASSVGGFNQPQHF
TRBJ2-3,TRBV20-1,CSARERGTGRSTSTDTQYF
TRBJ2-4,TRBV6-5,CASSYSYDRGRVKNIQYF
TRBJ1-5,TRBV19,CASRGHGNQPQHF
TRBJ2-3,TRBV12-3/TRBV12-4,CASSSGFPDTQYF
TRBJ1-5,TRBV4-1,CASSQGDSSNQPQHF
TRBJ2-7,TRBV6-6,CASSYSPAHYVEQYF
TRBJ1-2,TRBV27,CASSFIGGANYGYTF
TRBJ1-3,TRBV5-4,CASGQGDGNTIYF
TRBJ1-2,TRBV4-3,CASSQDYGMSYTF
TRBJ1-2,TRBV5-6,CASSSGTDEFYGYTF
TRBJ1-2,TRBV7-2,CASSPTHTPPGHGYTF
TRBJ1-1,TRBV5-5,CASSVQGARTEAFF
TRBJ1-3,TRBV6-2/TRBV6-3,CASSYSSRDGGNTIYF
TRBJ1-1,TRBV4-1,CASSQESWTEAFF
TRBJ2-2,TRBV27,CASSPPTSGGAVTGELFF
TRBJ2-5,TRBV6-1,CASIPGKAARETQYF
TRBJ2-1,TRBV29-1,CSAGGEQFF
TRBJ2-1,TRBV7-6,CASSPGVRGGRYNEQFF
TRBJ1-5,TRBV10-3,CAISVGGQGSNQPQHF
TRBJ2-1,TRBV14,CASSQVPGGGEQFF
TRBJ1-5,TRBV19,CASSRSDYSNQPQHF
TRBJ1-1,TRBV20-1,CSARDNRGNAEAFF